This TCR beta chain appears in the sequencing data of a study of regulatory T cells in long-lasting Graves disease. There are 15 residues in the CDR3. Germline V gives CDR1 LNHNV, CDR2 YYDKDF (reference sequence). The V and J ends lost 8 bases and 5 bases respectively, with 22 bases between them. The authors built TCR beta libraries using iRepertoire HTBI primers and Arm-PCR of CDR3 regions. TCRdb re-derived calls from the multiplex PCR reads in MiXCR, one entry per CDR3 protein. Of some 370,000 distinct CDR3 sequences detected, approximately 12% appear once; the ten largest clones hold approximately 17%. The sample's time point: newly diagnosed GD, antithyroid drugs for less than 3 months. PBMC-derived RNA was used for the TCR library. The peripheral blood volume drawn was 7 to 10 milliliters, and it was collected into EDTA tubes. This sample also belongs to another study, concerning T cells in Graves' hyperthyroidism and ophthalmopathy.

This TCR came from a woman in her late teens or twenties with Graves disease. Sequenced material: peripheral blood mononuclear cells (PBMCs), taken at new diagnosis, from a patient treated with antithyroid drugs. The V and J genes are TRBV15 and TRBJ2-7, with D tentatively TRBD1 or TRBD2 (5 bases each). CDR3 sequence reads: CATSRREGMVHEQYF. The CDR3 nucleotides read TGTGCCACCTCGCGGAGAGAGGGGATGGTCCACGAGCAGTACTTC.